This TCR beta chain was identified in a study of T cells in Graves' hyperthyroidism and ophthalmopathy. With 0 bases clipped from V and 3 bases from J, the junction kept 4 bases outside the gene matches. The CDR3 consists of 16 residues. TCR beta CDR3 regions were amplified from RNA transcripts. HTBI primers drove first-round RT-PCR of the TCR CDR3. TCRdb redid the calling of the multiplex PCR reads with MiXCR, one entry per CDR3 protein. This table has about 210,000 distinct CDR3 sequences, over 15% appearing once. This clonotype was seen repeatedly, ten times or more. Recently diagnosed hyperthyroidism of less than 2 months' duration affected patients aged 18 to 65.

The sequence came from a man aged 50 or older with Graves' hyperthyroidism. The chain combines TRBV12-3 or TRBV12-4 with TRBJ2-7, with 11 bases fitting TRBD2. The material sequenced was blood. In nucleotides, the CDR3 is TGTGCCAGCAGTTTAGCGCTAGCGGGAGGATACTACGAGCAGTACTTC. Translated, it gives CASSLALAGGYYEQYF.